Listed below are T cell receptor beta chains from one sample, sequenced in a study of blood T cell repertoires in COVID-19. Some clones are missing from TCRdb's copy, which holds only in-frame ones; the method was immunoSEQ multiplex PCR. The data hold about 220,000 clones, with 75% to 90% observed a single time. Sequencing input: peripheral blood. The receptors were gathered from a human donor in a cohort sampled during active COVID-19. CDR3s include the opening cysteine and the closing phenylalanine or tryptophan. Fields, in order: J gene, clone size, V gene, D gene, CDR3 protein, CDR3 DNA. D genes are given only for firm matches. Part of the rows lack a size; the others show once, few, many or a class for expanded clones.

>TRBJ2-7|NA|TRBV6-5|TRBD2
CASSFRGGEQYF
TGTGCCAGCAGTTTTCGCGGGGGTGAGCAGTACTTC
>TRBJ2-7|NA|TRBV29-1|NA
CSVEDSPYEQYF
TGCAGCGTTGAAGACAGTCCCTACGAGCAGTACTTC
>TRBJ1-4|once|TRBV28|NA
CASSSLRESNEKLFF
TGTGCCAGCAGTTCCCTCCGCGAAAGTAATGAAAAACTGTTTTTT
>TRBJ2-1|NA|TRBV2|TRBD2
CASSIGTSGIDEQFF
TGTGCCAGCAGTATCGGGACTAGCGGGATCGATGAGCAGTTCTTC
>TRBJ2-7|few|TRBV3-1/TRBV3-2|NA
CASSTGGIYEQYF
TGTGCCAGCAGTACCGGCGGGATCTACGAGCAGTACTTC
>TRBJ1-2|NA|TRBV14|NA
CASSQGLQGHYGYTF
TGTGCCAGCAGCCAAGGCTTGCAGGGGCACTATGGCTACACCTTC
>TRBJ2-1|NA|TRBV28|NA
CASRTDAYNEQFF
TGTGCCTCGAGGACAGACGCCTACAATGAGCAGTTCTTC
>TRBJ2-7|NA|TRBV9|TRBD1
CASSGGPGQGAYEQYF
TGTGCCAGCAGCGGAGGACCGGGACAGGGGGCCTACGAGCAGTACTTC
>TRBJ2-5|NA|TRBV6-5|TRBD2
CASKGTSGSYETQYF
TGTGCCAGCAAGGGGACTAGCGGGAGTTACGAGACCCAGTACTTC
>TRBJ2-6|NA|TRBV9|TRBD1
CASRKGQPISGANVLTF
TGTGCCAGCAGGAAGGGACAGCCGATCTCTGGGGCCAACGTCCTGACTTTC
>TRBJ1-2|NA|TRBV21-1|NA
CASSQEGQPSNYGYTF
TGTGCCAGCAGTCAAGAGGGCCAACCCAGTAACTATGGCTACACCTTC
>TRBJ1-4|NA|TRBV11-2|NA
CASSLDRTTEKLFF
TGTGCCAGCAGCTTAGATCGAACTACTGAAAAACTGTTTTTT
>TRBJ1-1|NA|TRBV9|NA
CASSPKSGRGNTEAFF
TGTGCCAGCAGCCCCAAATCAGGGAGGGGTAACACTGAAGCTTTCTTT
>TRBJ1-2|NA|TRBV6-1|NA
CASSEGGRGSGYTF
TGTGCCAGCAGTGAAGGAGGCCGTGGTAGTGGCTACACCTTC
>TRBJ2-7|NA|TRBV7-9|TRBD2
CASSLALGLAGVEQYF
TGTGCCAGCAGCTTAGCGCTGGGACTAGCGGGAGTCGAGCAGTACTTC
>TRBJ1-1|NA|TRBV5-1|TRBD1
CASSSTRGDTEAFF
TGCGCCAGCAGCTCTACCAGGGGGGACACTGAAGCTTTCTTT
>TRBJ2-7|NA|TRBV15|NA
CATSIAVNSYEQYF
TGTGCCACCAGCATCGCAGTTAACTCCTACGAGCAGTACTTC
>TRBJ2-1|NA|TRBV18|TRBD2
CASSPGVAGLYNEQFF
TGTGCCAGCTCACCAGGGGTAGCGGGACTTTACAATGAGCAGTTCTTC
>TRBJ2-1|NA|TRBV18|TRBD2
CASSGLDGDEQFF
TGTGCCAGCTCGGGACTAGACGGCGATGAGCAGTTCTTC
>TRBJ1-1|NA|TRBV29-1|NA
CSVMRGDNTEAFF
TGCAGCGTTATGCGGGGGGACAACACTGAAGCTTTCTTT
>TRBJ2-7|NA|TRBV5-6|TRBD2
CASSGTSGSYEQYF
TGTGCCAGCAGCGGGACTAGCGGTTCCTACGAGCAGTACTTC
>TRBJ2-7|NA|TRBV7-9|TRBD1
CASSSGPGQGGLEQYF
TGTGCCAGCAGCTCAGGTCCGGGACAGGGCGGATTGGAGCAGTACTTC
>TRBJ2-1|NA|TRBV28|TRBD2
CASIPGYSGGPHNEQFF
TGTGCCAGCATCCCGGGGTATTCGGGAGGGCCCCACAATGAGCAGTTCTTC
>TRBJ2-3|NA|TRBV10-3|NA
CAISESIQGPGTDTQYF
TGTGCCATCAGTGAGTCTATACAGGGCCCGGGGACAGATACGCAGTATTTT